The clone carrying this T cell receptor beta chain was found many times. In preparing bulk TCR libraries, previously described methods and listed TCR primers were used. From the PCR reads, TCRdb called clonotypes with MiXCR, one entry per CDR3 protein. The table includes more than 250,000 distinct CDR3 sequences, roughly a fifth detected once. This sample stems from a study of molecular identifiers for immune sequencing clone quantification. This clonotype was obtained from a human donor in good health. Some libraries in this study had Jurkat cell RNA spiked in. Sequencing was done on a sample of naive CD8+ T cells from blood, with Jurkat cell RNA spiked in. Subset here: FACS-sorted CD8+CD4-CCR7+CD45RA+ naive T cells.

This CDR3 is CASSEGTAGAYEQYF. The CDR3 DNA follows: TGTGCCAGCAGCGAAGGGACAGCGGGCGCCTACGAGCAGTACTTC. The chain joins TRBV7-2 to TRBJ2-7; tentative D call: TRBD1 (7 bases). This CDR3 comprises 15 residues. The V end lost 5 bases, the J end lost 2 bases, and 16 bases lay between the germline ends. Germline values: CDR1 SGHTA, CDR2 FQGNSA. Looking up the rest from reference TRBV7-2 and TRBJ2-7 gives the full variable domain: GAGVSQSPSNKVTEKGKDVELRCDPISGHTALYWYRQSLGQGLEFLIYFQGNSAPDKSGLPSDRFSAERTGGSVSTLTIQRTQQEDSAVYLCASSEGTAGAYEQYFGPGTRLTVT.